This TCR beta chain came from a study of CD8 T cells in ankylosing spondylitis. In this sample, this clonotype turned up many times. The antigen remains undetermined. The junction differs from germline at one of its ends, possibly a read error. The CDR3 is 12 residues long. TCRdb called the 5' RACE reads again in MiXCR, with one record for every CDR3 protein. The sample shows around 250,000 distinct CDR3 sequences, about 10% of them seen only once. Broader study findings: It was reported that disease-linked clones were significantly enriched in matched ankylosing spondylitis synovial fluid.

The sequenced sample consisted of blood, either unsorted or a sorted T cell fraction (not recorded which). This TCR was sampled from a male donor with ankylosing spondylitis or in good health (not recorded which). V gene TRBV12-3 or TRBV12-4 combines with J gene TRBJ2-7, with D perhaps being TRBD1 or TRBD2 (5 bases each). This CDR3 reads CASRHPYGDVLF. For the CDR3, the DNA is TGTGCCAGCAGACATCCCTACGGGGACGTCCTATTC.